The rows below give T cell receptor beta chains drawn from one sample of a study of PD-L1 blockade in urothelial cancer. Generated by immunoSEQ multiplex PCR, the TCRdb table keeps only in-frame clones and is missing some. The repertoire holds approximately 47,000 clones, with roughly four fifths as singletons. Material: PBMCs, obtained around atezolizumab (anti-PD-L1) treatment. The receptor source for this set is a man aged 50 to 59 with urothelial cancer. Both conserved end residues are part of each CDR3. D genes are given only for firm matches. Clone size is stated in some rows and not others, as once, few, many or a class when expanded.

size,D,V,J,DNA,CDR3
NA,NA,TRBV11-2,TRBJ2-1,TGTGCCAGCAGCTTTAGGGCGCCGGGAAGTGAGCAGTTCTTC,CASSFRAPGSEQFF
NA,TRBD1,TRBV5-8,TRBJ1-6,TGTGCCAGCAGCCCCCCTTCCGGGACAGAGGTCGGTTCACCCCTCCACTTT,CASSPPSGTEVGSPLHF
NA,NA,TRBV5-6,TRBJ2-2,TGTGCCAGCAGCTTCAGGCCGAACACCGGGGAGCTGTTTTTT,CASSFRPNTGELFF
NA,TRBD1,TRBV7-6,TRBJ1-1,TGTGCCAGCAGCCTATCGGACAGGGGGAACACTGAAGCTTTCTTT,CASSLSDRGNTEAFF
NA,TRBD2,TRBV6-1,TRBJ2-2,TGTGCCAGCAGGGCTAGCGGGAGTTACACCGGGGAGCTGTTTTTT,CASRASGSYTGELFF
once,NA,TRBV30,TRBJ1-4,TGTGCCTGGAGTGGCCCCTCTGAGGGACTGTTTTTT,CAWSGPSEGLFF
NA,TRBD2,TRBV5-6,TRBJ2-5,TGTGCCAGCAGCCTGGGGACTAGGCCCCTTGGGGAGACCCAGTACTTC,CASSLGTRPLGETQYF
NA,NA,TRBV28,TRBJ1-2,TGTGCCAGCAGTTCCAATCAGGGACTTAACTATGGCTACACCTTC,CASSSNQGLNYGYTF
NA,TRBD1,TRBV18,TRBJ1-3,TGTGCCAGCTCACCACAGACAGGGTCTGGAAACACCATATATTTT,CASSPQTGSGNTIYF
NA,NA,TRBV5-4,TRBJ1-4,TGTGCCAGCAGCTTGGATCCACAGGAAAAACTGTTTTTT,CASSLDPQEKLFF
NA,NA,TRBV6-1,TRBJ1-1,TGTGCCAGCAGTGAAATGGCCACTGAAGCTTTCTTT,CASSEMATEAFF
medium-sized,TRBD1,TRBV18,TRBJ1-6,TGTGCCAGCTCACCGCCGGGACAGGGCCATTATAATTCACCCCTCCACTTT,CASSPPGQGHYNSPLHF
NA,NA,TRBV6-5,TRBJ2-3,TGTGCCAGCAGCAGGGAGGCAAGCACAGATACGCAGTATTTT,CASSREASTDTQYF
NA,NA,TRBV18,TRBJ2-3,TGTGCCAGCTCACCCTCTCTCGTTTCCAGCACAGATACGCAGTATTTT,CASSPSLVSSTDTQYF
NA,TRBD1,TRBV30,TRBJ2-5,TGTGCCTGGAGTGTACAGGGGGGAGCGACCCAGTACTTC,CAWSVQGGATQYF
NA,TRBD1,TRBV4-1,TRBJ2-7,TGCGCCAGCAGCCAAGTGGATTTTTTACCGGGGACAGCCTACGAGCAGTACTTC,CASSQVDFLPGTAYEQYF
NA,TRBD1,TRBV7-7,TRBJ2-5,TGTGCTAGCAGCCTAACAGGGGGCGCGGAGACCCAGTACTTC,CASSLTGGAETQYF
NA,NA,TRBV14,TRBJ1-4,TGTGCCAGCAGCCAAGTCCTGGGGGCGGGTGAAAAACTGTTTTTT,CASSQVLGAGEKLFF
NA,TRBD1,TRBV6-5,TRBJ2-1,TGTGCCAGCAGGAGACAGGGGCCGCACAATGAGCAGTTCTTC,CASRRQGPHNEQFF
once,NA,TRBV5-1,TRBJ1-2,TGCGCCAGCAGCTTCGGGACAACGAACTATGGCTACACCTTC,CASSFGTTNYGYTF
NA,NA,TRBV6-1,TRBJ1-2,TGTGCCAGCAGTGAAGAGGCAGGGCTACGGGGCTACACCTTC,CASSEEAGLRGYTF
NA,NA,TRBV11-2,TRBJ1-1,TGTGCCAGCAGCTTAGGTACAGCTGGTGAAGCTTTCTTT,CASSLGTAGEAFF
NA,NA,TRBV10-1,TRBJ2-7,TGCGCCAGCAGCGCGAGCTCCTACGAGCAGTACTTC,CASSASSYEQYF
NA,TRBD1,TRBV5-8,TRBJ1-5,TGTGCCAGCAGCGGGGGGCTCCGGACAGGGAGTAATCAGCCCCAGCATTTT,CASSGGLRTGSNQPQHF
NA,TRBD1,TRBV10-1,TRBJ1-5,TGCGCCAGCAGTGCCGGACAGGTCTTTAGCAATCAGCCCCAGCATTTT,CASSAGQVFSNQPQHF
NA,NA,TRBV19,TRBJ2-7,TGTGCCAGTAGTTGGGGCAAGAGCTCCTACGAGCAGTACTTC,CASSWGKSSYEQYF
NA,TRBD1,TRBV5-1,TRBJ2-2,TGCGCCAGCAGCCCGGGACAGGACAGATCCCCCGCCGGGGAGCTGTTTTTT,CASSPGQDRSPAGELFF
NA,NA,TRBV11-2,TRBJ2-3,TGTGCCAGCGGGACGGAGGGCCTGGCAGATACGCAGTATTTT,CASGTEGLADTQYF
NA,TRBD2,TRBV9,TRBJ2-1,TGTGCCAGCAGCGTAGTGGTGGGAGGGCCAAATGAGCAGTTCTTC,CASSVVVGGPNEQFF
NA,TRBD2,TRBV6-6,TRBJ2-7,TGTGCCAGCAGTTATATGCCTCCGGGACTAGCCTACGAGCAGTACTTC,CASSYMPPGLAYEQYF
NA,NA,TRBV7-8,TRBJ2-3,TGTGCCAGCAGCTTCTCGGTCACAGATACGCAGTATTTT,CASSFSVTDTQYF